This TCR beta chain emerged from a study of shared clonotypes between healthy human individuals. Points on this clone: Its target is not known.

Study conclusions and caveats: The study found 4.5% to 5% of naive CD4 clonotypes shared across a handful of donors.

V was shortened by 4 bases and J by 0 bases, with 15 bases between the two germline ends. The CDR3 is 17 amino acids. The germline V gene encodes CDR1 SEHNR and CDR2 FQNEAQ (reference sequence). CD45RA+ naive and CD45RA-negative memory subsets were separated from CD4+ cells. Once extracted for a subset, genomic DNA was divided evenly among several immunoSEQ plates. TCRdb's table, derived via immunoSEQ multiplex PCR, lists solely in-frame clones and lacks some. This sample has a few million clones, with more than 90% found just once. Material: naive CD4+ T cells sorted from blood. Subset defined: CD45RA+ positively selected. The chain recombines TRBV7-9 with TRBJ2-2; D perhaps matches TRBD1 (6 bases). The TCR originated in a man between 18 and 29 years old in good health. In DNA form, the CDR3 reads TGTGCCAGCAGCTCAGCGGTACAGGGTTCGAACACCGGGGAGCTGTTTTTT. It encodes CASSSAVQGSNTGELFF.